The rows below give T cell receptor beta chains drawn from one sample of a study of CD8+ T cells in alopecia areata. Sequencing used immunoSEQ multiplex PCR; TCRdb keeps in-frame clones, though not all of them. The sample carries about 110,000 clones, 56% recorded once. The input for sequencing was CD4+ T cells sorted from blood, taken at week 24, from a patient treated with tofacitinib. The source of these receptors is a human donor with alopecia areata. CDR3s include the opening cysteine and the closing phenylalanine or tryptophan. A D gene is named only where the DNA matches it firmly. For some rows the clone size is stated as once, few or many, or as a class when expanded; others skip it.

CDR3 length: 17
D gene: .
clone size: .
J gene: TRBJ2-5
V gene: TRBV5-7
CDR3 DNA: TGTGCCAGCAGCCCCCAGGGGGGGTCCCTCCTCCAAGAGACCCAGTACTTC
CDR3 protein: CASSPQGGSLLQETQYF

CDR3 length: 13
D gene: .
clone size: once
J gene: TRBJ2-3
V gene: TRBV5-1
CDR3 DNA: TGCGCCAGCAGCTTGGGGGATGCAGATACGCAGTATTTT
CDR3 protein: CASSLGDADTQYF

CDR3 length: 16
D gene: .
clone size: .
J gene: TRBJ2-2
V gene: TRBV11-3
CDR3 DNA: TGTGCCAGCAGCGGGCGCGAGGACAGGAACACCGGGGAGCTGTTTTTT
CDR3 protein: CASSGREDRNTGELFF

CDR3 length: 13
D gene: TRBD1
clone size: .
J gene: TRBJ1-2
V gene: TRBV6-5
CDR3 DNA: TGTGCCAGCAGTGACGGACAGGGCTCTGGCTACACCTTC
CDR3 protein: CASSDGQGSGYTF

CDR3 length: 15
D gene: TRBD1
clone size: .
J gene: TRBJ1-2
V gene: TRBV5-6
CDR3 DNA: TGTGCCAGCAGCTTGTCAGGGGGCGGAAACTATGGCTACACCTTC
CDR3 protein: CASSLSGGGNYGYTF

CDR3 length: 15
D gene: TRBD1
clone size: few
J gene: TRBJ2-5
V gene: TRBV10-3
CDR3 DNA: TGTGCCACCACAACTCTTACAGGGGGGAAAGAGACCCAGTACTTC
CDR3 protein: CATTTLTGGKETQYF

CDR3 length: 14
D gene: .
clone size: .
J gene: TRBJ2-1
V gene: TRBV15
CDR3 DNA: TGTGCCACCAGCACTATGCTCCCATCGGAAGAGCAGTTCTTC
CDR3 protein: CATSTMLPSEEQFF

CDR3 length: 15
D gene: .
clone size: once
J gene: TRBJ2-3
V gene: TRBV28
CDR3 DNA: TGTGCCAGCAGGACAGGGTCGGGGGATACAGATACGCAGTATTTT
CDR3 protein: CASRTGSGDTDTQYF

CDR3 length: 12
D gene: TRBD1
clone size: few
J gene: TRBJ2-7
V gene: TRBV7-9
CDR3 DNA: TGTGCCAGCAGAACAGGGGTCCACGAGCAGTACTTC
CDR3 protein: CASRTGVHEQYF

CDR3 length: 11
D gene: .
clone size: .
J gene: TRBJ1-2
V gene: TRBV28
CDR3 DNA: TGTGCCAGCGGAGCTTACTATGGCTACACCTTC
CDR3 protein: CASGAYYGYTF

CDR3 length: 13
D gene: .
clone size: .
J gene: TRBJ2-3
V gene: TRBV18
CDR3 DNA: TGTGCCAGCTCCCCCGGGTCGGACGATACGCAGTATTTT
CDR3 protein: CASSPGSDDTQYF

CDR3 length: 15
D gene: TRBD1
clone size: .
J gene: TRBJ2-5
V gene: TRBV4-1
CDR3 DNA: TGCGCCAGCAGGACAGGGGAGGTCGGGCAAGAGACCCAGTACTTC
CDR3 protein: CASRTGEVGQETQYF

CDR3 length: 15
D gene: .
clone size: few
J gene: TRBJ1-5
V gene: TRBV5-6
CDR3 DNA: TGTGCCAGCAGCTTGATGTTTCAGGGAGGTCAGCCCCAGCATTTT
CDR3 protein: CASSLMFQGGQPQHF

CDR3 length: 12
D gene: .
clone size: few
J gene: TRBJ1-5
V gene: TRBV19
CDR3 DNA: TGTGCCAGCCGGACAGACAATCAGCCCCAGCATTTT
CDR3 protein: CASRTDNQPQHF

CDR3 length: 12
D gene: .
clone size: .
J gene: TRBJ1-2
V gene: TRBV10-3
CDR3 DNA: TGTGCCAGCAGCCCGGCTAACTATGGCTACACCTTC
CDR3 protein: CASSPANYGYTF

CDR3 length: 16
D gene: TRBD2
clone size: .
J gene: TRBJ2-1
V gene: TRBV25-1
CDR3 DNA: TGTGCCAGCGGGACTAGCGGGGGGAGCTCCTACAATGAGCAGTTCTTC
CDR3 protein: CASGTSGGSSYNEQFF

CDR3 length: 14
D gene: .
clone size: .
J gene: TRBJ1-6
V gene: TRBV19
CDR3 DNA: TGTGCCAGTAGTATCGCCACCAGCGGTTCACCCCTCCACTTT
CDR3 protein: CASSIATSGSPLHF

CDR3 length: 16
D gene: TRBD1
clone size: few
J gene: TRBJ2-1
V gene: TRBV7-2
CDR3 DNA: TGTGCCAGCAGCTTATCCGGGACAGGGTCCCCCAATGAGCAGTTCTTC
CDR3 protein: CASSLSGTGSPNEQFF

CDR3 length: 13
D gene: .
clone size: .
J gene: TRBJ1-2
V gene: TRBV19
CDR3 DNA: TGTGCCAGTAGCCTCAGGTTAAAATATGGCTACACCTTC
CDR3 protein: CASSLRLKYGYTF

CDR3 length: 17
D gene: .
clone size: .
J gene: TRBJ2-3
V gene: TRBV15
CDR3 DNA: TGTGCCACCAGCAGCCTCTGGGAGATACCCTTCACAGATACGCAGTATTTT
CDR3 protein: CATSSLWEIPFTDTQYF

CDR3 length: 17
D gene: TRBD1
clone size: .
J gene: TRBJ2-6
V gene: TRBV5-1
CDR3 DNA: TGCGCCAGCAGCTTGGTCGGACAGGGGACTGGGGCCAACGTCCTGACTTTC
CDR3 protein: CASSLVGQGTGANVLTF

CDR3 length: 16
D gene: TRBD2
clone size: .
J gene: TRBJ2-2
V gene: TRBV29-1
CDR3 DNA: TGCAGCGTTGAAGGGACTAGCGGCGCGAACACCGGGGAGCTGTTTTTT
CDR3 protein: CSVEGTSGANTGELFF

CDR3 length: 14
D gene: TRBD1
clone size: few
J gene: TRBJ2-7
V gene: TRBV7-9
CDR3 DNA: TGTGCCAGCAGCCCGACAGGGGGGATTTACGAGCAGTACTTC
CDR3 protein: CASSPTGGIYEQYF

CDR3 length: 12
D gene: TRBD2
clone size: few
J gene: TRBJ2-1
V gene: TRBV5-6
CDR3 DNA: TGTGCCAGCAGCTTGGCTAGCGGTGAGCAGTTCTTC
CDR3 protein: CASSLASGEQFF